These 2 T cell receptor beta chains were all obtained from the same sample, sequenced in a study of Ad26.COV2.S vaccination and SARS-CoV-2 variants. Treatment meaning: about 20 received Ad26.COV2.S at low or high dose, single or two shots; about 5 received placebo; per-sample allocation not given. Specimen acquisition occurred on day 63 following the initial vaccine or placebo injection. The data were produced by immunoSEQ multiplex PCR, yet TCRdb's version contains in-frame clones alone and is incomplete. This table has about 480,000 clones, around 88% appearing once. The specimen comprised peripheral blood, sampled in a trial of Ad26.COV2.S vaccine versus placebo. Receptors were obtained from a person between 18 and 60 years old who received the Ad26.COV2.S COVID-19 vaccine or a placebo.

The V and J genes are TRBV30 and TRBJ2-5, with D perhaps TRBD1 or TRBD2 (7 bases each). Deletions cut 4 bases from V and 2 bases from J, with 29 bases between. The CDR3 sequence is 19 residues long. Germline loops: CDR1 GTSNPN, CDR2 SVGIG (reference sequence). CDR3 sequence (DNA): TGTGCCTGGATCTATCTACAGCCGAAGCGGGACAGAGAGCAAGAGACCCAGTACTTC. It specifies CAWIYLQPKRDREQETQYF. Full variable domain (remainder filled in from reference TRBV30 and TRBJ2-5): SQTIHQWPATLVQPVGSPLSLECTVEGTSNPNLYWYRQAAGRGLQLLFYSVGIGQISSEVPQNLSASRPQDRQFILSSKKLLLSDSGFYLCAWIYLQPKRDREQETQYFGPGTRLLVL.

The chain couples TRBV28 to TRBJ2-7; 7 nucleotides align to TRBD2. Germline CDR1 MDHEN, CDR2 SYDVKM. This CDR3 comprises 16 residues. V gave up 4 bases and J gave up 4 bases; unmatched junction bases: 13. The CDR3 bases are TGTGCCAGCAGTTACGGGGGGTTCCGGCCCCCTTACGAGCAGTACTTC. Protein product: CASSYGGFRPPYEQYF.